This TCR beta chain was recorded in a study of cytomegalovirus exposure and HLA in healthy donors. The wider study: The study's early data release held roughly 91 million unique TCRs from HLA-typed donors.

60 Vbeta and 13 Jbeta primers were used in PCR. Libraries were prepared by immunoSEQ multiplex PCR; TCRdb keeps only in-frame clonotypes and omits some of them. The sample yields roughly 100,000 clones, about 81% seen once. For this clone: Its antigen is as yet unknown.

The study's findings and limits: Presence/absence comparisons presumed near-even sequencing depth among donors. What TCR beta sequences reportedly achieved was accurate prediction of HLA-A and HLA-B alleles in most subjects.

The CDR3 is 15 amino acids. Trimming left V 7 bases short and J 3 bases short, with 18 bases between. Germline CDR1 and CDR2: SNHLY and FYNNEI. Sequenced: PBMCs. The sequence came from a man aged 25-45 years in good health and CMV-seronegative. V gene TRBV2 combines with J gene TRBJ1-1; the D gene is possibly TRBD1 (5 bases). The CDR3 region is CASTPQGQGDTEAFF. For the CDR3, the DNA is TGTGCCAGCACCCCCCAAGGCCAAGGGGACACTGAAGCTTTCTTT.